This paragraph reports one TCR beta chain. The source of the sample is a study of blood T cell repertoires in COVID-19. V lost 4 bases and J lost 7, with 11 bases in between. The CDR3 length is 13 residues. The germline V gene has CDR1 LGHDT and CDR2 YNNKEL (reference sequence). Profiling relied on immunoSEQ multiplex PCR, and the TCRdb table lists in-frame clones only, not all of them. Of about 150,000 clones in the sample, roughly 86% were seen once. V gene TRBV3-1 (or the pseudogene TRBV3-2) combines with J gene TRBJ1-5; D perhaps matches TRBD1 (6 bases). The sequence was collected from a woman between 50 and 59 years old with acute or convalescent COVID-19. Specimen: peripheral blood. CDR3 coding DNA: TGTGCCAGCAGCCTCACAGGGAACCAGCCCCAGCATTTT. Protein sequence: CASSLTGNQPQHF.